What follows is one T cell receptor beta chain and its context. No antigen is known for it. A junction end diverges from the germline sequence, so it may reflect a read error. Here immunoSEQ multiplex PCR was the method, and the copy in TCRdb shows in-frame clones only, minus some. The table includes around 13,000 clones, approximately 90% detected once. These data are taken from a study of PD-1 blockade in mismatch repair-deficient tumors. Study-wide results and caveats: Tumor-resident clones, often absent from pretreatment blood, expanded after pembrolizumab and then contracted. All three positive peptides came from frameshift mutations, yielding 150 or so blood TCRs.

The CDR3 length is 11 residues. CDR1 is SEHNR, CDR2 FQNEAQ, per germline (reference sequence). Time point of the sample: identical approximately eleven-day culture without peptide (control). Mismatch repair deficiency was confirmed in all patients, by PCR or immunohistochemistry. Cells were stimulated around ten days with each of seven ELISpot-reactive neoantigens. The sequencing here drew on cells cultured in vitro, taken from a patient treated with pembrolizumab. The receptor was derived from an adult with mismatch repair-deficient cancer. This rearrangement joins TRBV7-9 to TRBJ1-1, with a weak D call TRBD1 (5 bases). This CDR3 is CASSLSRQTLF. The CDR3 DNA reads TGTGCCAGCAGCCTATCGAGACAGACGCTCTTT.